The 8 T cell receptor beta chains below were found in one sample sequenced in a study of blood T cell repertoires in COVID-19. The assay was immunoSEQ multiplex PCR, and TCRdb's table has in-frame clones only and misses some. The sample holds a few hundred thousand clones; around 83% are singletons and the top ten take about 1.4%. Sequencing input: peripheral blood. The receptors stem from a woman in her thirties or forties who had recovered from COVID-19.

Written as DNA, the CDR3 is TGTGCCAGCAGCGCCGGACAGGGGGCATCTTATGGCTACACCTTC. Amino acids: CASSAGQGASYGYTF. The V gene is TRBV2, the J gene TRBJ1-2; 11 nucleotides line up with TRBD1. Looked up from germline, CDR1 is SNHLY and CDR2 is FYNNEI. Trimming removed 6 bases from V and 5 bases from J; junction bases left unmatched: 8. This CDR3 comprises 15 residues.

V is TRBV5-1 and J is TRBJ1-2; 7 bases line up with TRBD1. The CDR3 extends over 14 amino acids. V gave up 2 bases and J gave up 1 base; unmatched junction bases: 2. CDR1 SGHRS and CDR2 YFSETQ come from the germline V gene. CDR3 nucleotide sequence: TGCGCCAGCAGCTTAGGACAGGATAACTATGGCTACACCTTC. Its protein product is CASSLGQDNYGYTF.

The rearrangement uses TRBV4-3 and TRBJ1-5; 7 bases fit TRBD1. Germline lookup yields CDR1 LGHNA and CDR2 YSLEER. The CDR3 is made up of 14 amino acids. Trimming removed 4 bases from V and 5 bases from J; junction bases left unmatched: 5. CDR3 protein: CASSPRQGDQPQHF. DNA for the CDR3: TGCGCCAGCAGCCCCAGACAGGGTGATCAGCCCCAGCATTTT.

This chain uses TRBV10-2 with TRBJ1-1; 8 nucleotides match TRBD1. Trimming cost V 8 bases and J 1 base; bases outside gene matches: 9. CDR3 length equals 15 residues. Germline V lookup: CDR1 WSHSY, CDR2 SAAADI. CDR3 amino acids: CASLGNTGGNTEAFF. CDR3 DNA sequence: TGCGCCAGCCTCGGCAATACAGGGGGGAACACTGAAGCTTTCTTT.

For the CDR3, the DNA is TGTGCCAGCAGCTCAGTACTCGGGGGAAAACTGTTTTTT. Its protein is CASSSVLGGKLFF. The genes are TRBV7-2 and TRBJ1-4, with a weak D call TRBD1 (5 bases). Germline CDR1 SGHTA, CDR2 FQGNSA. The CDR3 is 13 residues long. Trimming shortened V by 4 bases and J by 10 bases, and 13 bases separated the two germline ends.

The chain is built from TRBV30 and TRBJ1-6; 10 nucleotides agree with TRBD1. The germline V gene encodes CDR1 GTSNPN and CDR2 SVGIG (reference sequence). CDR3 size: 16 residues. V gave up 1 base and J gave up 7 bases; unmatched junction bases: 7. CDR3 in amino acids: CAWSDPRDRGNSPLHF. The CDR3 DNA is TGTGCCTGGAGTGACCCTCGGGACAGGGGAAATTCACCCCTCCACTTT. The variable domain in full, completed from reference TRBV30 and TRBJ1-6, reads SQTIHQWPATLVQPVGSPLSLECTVEGTSNPNLYWYRQAAGRGLQLLFYSVGIGQISSEVPQNLSASRPQDRQFILSSKKLLLSDSGFYLCAWSDPRDRGNSPLHFGNGTRLTVT.

This rearrangement joins TRBV18 to TRBJ2-7; D is possibly TRBD1 (6 bases). V gave up 3 bases and J gave up 6 bases, with 15 bases separating them. Germline CDR1 and CDR2: KGHSH and LQKENI. CDR3 size: 14 residues. CDR3 sequence reads: CASSPRQGKGEQYF. DNA of the CDR3: TGTGCCAGCTCACCCCGCCAGGGGAAGGGCGAGCAGTACTTC.

The chain has TRBV19 and TRBJ1-5, with 7 positions matching TRBD1. The CDR3 consists of 12 residues. J was trimmed by 7 bases and V by 10 bases; bases with no gene match: 7. The germline CDR1 and CDR2 sequences are LNHDA and SQIVND (reference sequence). In DNA form, the CDR3 reads TGTGCCACAGGACAGGCTCGGCAGCCCCAGCATTTT. Protein: CATGQARQPQHF.